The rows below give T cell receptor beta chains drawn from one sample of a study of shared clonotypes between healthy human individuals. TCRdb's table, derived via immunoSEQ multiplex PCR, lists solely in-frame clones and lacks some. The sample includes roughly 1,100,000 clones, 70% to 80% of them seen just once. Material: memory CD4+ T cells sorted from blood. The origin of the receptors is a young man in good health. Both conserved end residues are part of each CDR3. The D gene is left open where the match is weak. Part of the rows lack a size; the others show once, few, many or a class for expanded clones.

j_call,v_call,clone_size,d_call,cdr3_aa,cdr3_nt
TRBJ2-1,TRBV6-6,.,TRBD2,CASRDLSGRHYNEQFF,TGTGCCAGCAGGGATTTAAGCGGGAGGCACTACAATGAGCAGTTCTTC
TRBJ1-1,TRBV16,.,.,CASSSQSNTEAFF,TGTGCCAGCAGCTCCCAATCGAACACTGAAGCTTTCTTT
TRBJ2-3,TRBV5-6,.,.,CASSGLRAGKADTQYF,TGTGCCAGCAGCGGGTTGCGGGCGGGGAAGGCAGATACGCAGTATTTT
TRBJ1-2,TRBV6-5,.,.,CASSSGQSGYTF,TGTGCCAGCAGTTCCGGACAGTCCGGCTACACCTTC
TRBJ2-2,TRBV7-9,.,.,CASSLFPSNTGELFF,TGTGCCAGCAGCTTATTTCCCTCGAACACCGGGGAGCTGTTTTTT
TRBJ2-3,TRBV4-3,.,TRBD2,CASSQAGLEVFSDTQYF,TGCGCCAGCAGCCAAGCGGGACTAGAAGTTTTTTCGGATACGCAGTATTTT
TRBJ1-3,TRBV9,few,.,CASSVATGPSSGNTIYF,TGTGCCAGCAGCGTAGCTACAGGGCCCTCCTCTGGAAACACCATATATTTT
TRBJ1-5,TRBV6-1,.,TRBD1,CASRRTGMQPQHF,TGTGCCAGCCGAAGGACAGGGATGCAGCCCCAGCATTTT
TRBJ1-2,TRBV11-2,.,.,CASSLVLDRGYGYTF,TGTGCCAGCAGCTTAGTACTGGACAGAGGGTATGGCTACACCTTC
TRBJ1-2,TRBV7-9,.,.,CASSLALMLNYGYTF,TGTGCCAGCAGCTTAGCCCTGATGCTGAACTATGGCTACACCTTC
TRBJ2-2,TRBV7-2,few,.,CASSLFQGPGELFF,TGTGCCAGCAGCCTCTTCCAAGGTCCCGGGGAGCTGTTTTTT
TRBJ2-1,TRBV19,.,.,CASRRGSSYNEQFF,TGTGCCAGTAGGCGCGGTTCTTCCTACAATGAGCAGTTCTTC
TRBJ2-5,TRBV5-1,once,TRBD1,CASSFSPGTGLEGETQYF,TGCGCCAGCAGCTTCAGCCCCGGGACAGGGCTGGAGGGGGAGACCCAGTACTTC
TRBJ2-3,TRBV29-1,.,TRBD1,CSVEARDRGNTDTQYF,TGCAGCGTTGAGGCCCGGGACAGGGGAAACACAGATACGCAGTATTTT
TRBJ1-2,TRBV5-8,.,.,CASRRTESIYGYTF,TGTGCCAGCAGGCGGACAGAGTCGATCTATGGCTACACCTTC
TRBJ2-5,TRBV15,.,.,CATSRDIGDVQTQYF,TGTGCCACCAGCAGAGATATTGGGGACGTGCAGACCCAGTACTTC
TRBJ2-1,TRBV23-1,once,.,CASSADNEQFF,TGCGCCAGCAGTGCGGACAATGAGCAGTTCTTC
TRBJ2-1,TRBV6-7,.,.,CASSFPGTRPGHNEQFF,TGTGCCAGCAGTTTTCCCGGGACAAGGCCGGGACACAATGAGCAGTTCTTC
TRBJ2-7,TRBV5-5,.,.,CASSLYLAAATYEQYF,TGTGCCAGTAGCTTGTATCTTGCGGCCGCCACCTACGAGCAGTACTTC
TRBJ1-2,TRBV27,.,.,CASSSTKNYGYTF,TGTGCCAGCAGTTCTACAAAGAACTATGGCTACACCTTC
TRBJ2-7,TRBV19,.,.,CASSIVIPGEENYEQYF,TGTGCCAGTAGTATAGTCATCCCAGGGGAGGAAAACTACGAGCAGTACTTC
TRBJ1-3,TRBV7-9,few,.,CASSLQGLGNTIYF,TGTGCCAGCAGCCTACAGGGACTCGGAAACACCATATATTTT
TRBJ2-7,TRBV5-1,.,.,CASSFPGFYEQYF,TGCGCCAGCAGCTTCCCAGGATTCTACGAGCAGTACTTC
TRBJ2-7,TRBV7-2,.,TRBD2,CASSLASGSFNEQYF,TGTGCCAGCAGCTTAGCTAGCGGGAGTTTTAACGAGCAGTACTTC
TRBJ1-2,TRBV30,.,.,CAWGTANYGYTF,TGTGCCTGGGGGACGGCAAACTATGGCTACACCTTC
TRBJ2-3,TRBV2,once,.,CASTARELDTQYF,TGTGCCAGCACGGCTAGAGAGTTAGATACGCAGTATTTT